This is a list of T cell receptor beta chains from one sample in a study of CD8 T cells in ankylosing spondylitis. TCRdb re-derived calls from the 5' RACE reads in MiXCR, one entry per CDR3 protein. The data contain approximately 250,000 distinct CDR3 sequences, 20% to 30% of them seen just once; the ten biggest clones take up about 0.6%. The sequenced sample consisted of blood, either unsorted or a sorted T cell fraction (not recorded which). The source of these receptors is a male donor with ankylosing spondylitis or in good health (not recorded which). CDR3s leave out the opening cysteine and the closing phenylalanine or tryptophan.

>TRBV11-2|TRBJ2-2
ASSLVAPTGLNTGELF
>TRBV7-9|TRBJ2-3
ASSLVRPGTDTQY
>TRBV24-1|TRBJ2-2
ATSEMGQPNTGELF
>TRBV28|TRBJ1-1
ASSIRTANTEAF
>TRBV20-1|TRBJ2-7
SARLAGSSYEQY
>TRBV12-3/TRBV12-4|TRBJ2-3
ASTFPGTELADTQY
>TRBV7-3|TRBJ2-3
ASSLDVQGEQY
>TRBV6-1|TRBJ2-7
ASSRQTTYEQY
>TRBV20-1|TRBJ2-2
SARDGGGGTGELF
>TRBV20-1|TRBJ2-7
SASSLLEQY
>TRBV20-1|TRBJ1-6
SARDEPLSYSPLH
>TRBV4-1|TRBJ2-1
ASSRRQGFYNEQF
>TRBV18|TRBJ2-3
ASSRGQGGTTDTQY
>TRBV6-1|TRBJ2-1
ASSADSSRPHEQF
>TRBV20-1|TRBJ2-3
SAPDRGTDTQY
>TRBV20-1|TRBJ2-3
SARAAGGPGDTQY
>TRBV20-1|TRBJ2-5
SARDAGGVLETQY
>TRBV6-1|TRBJ2-3
ASSRGGGALTDTQY
>TRBV10-3|TRBJ2-2
AISEGRGTGELF
>TRBV3-1|TRBJ2-5
ASSQVWGRVEETQY
>TRBV2|TRBJ2-5
ASKFRTGTSGQETQY
>TRBV20-1|TRBJ1-1
SARDYLGGWVAF
>TRBV27|TRBJ2-1
ASRLTGGNEQF
>TRBV6-1|TRBJ2-7
ATRDISSYEQY
>TRBV7-9|TRBJ2-7
ASSFGGSFSYEQY
>TRBV20-1|TRBJ1-1
SALWGVYTEAF
>TRBV25-1|TRBJ2-5
ASSAPGRGETQY
>TRBV20-1|TRBJ2-5
SGSGPETQY
>TRBV27|TRBJ2-5
ASSTGLAGGQETQY
>TRBV15|TRBJ2-3
ATSSGTAFLNTDTQY
>TRBV28|TRBJ2-5
ASSLGLRGETQY
>TRBV20-1|TRBJ2-1
SARFFGDSYNEQF
>TRBV6-1|TRBJ2-5
ASTRIGRQETQY
>TRBV20-1|TRBJ1-2
SARESRGNYGYT
>TRBV20-1|TRBJ2-1
SAAKDSYNEQF
>TRBV29-1|TRBJ2-5
SGTSRGSIETQY
>TRBV27|TRBJ1-1
ASSFLDRTEAF
>TRBV4-2|TRBJ2-3
ASSLGLAGAASTDTQY
>TRBV7-2|TRBJ2-2
ASSSSGGSGELF
>TRBV29-1|TRBJ2-5
SVEMGFHETQY
>TRBV20-1|TRBJ1-5
SAEGSGPYQPQH
>TRBV10-3|TRBJ1-3
AIGQTGNTIY
>TRBV5-1|TRBJ2-3
ASSLETGDGTDTQY
>TRBV20-1|TRBJ2-3
SASGPPRGGRADTQY
>TRBV12-3/TRBV12-4|TRBJ2-7
ASSLVETYEQY
>TRBV20-1|TRBJ2-2
SARDRTSGANTGELF
>TRBV10-3|TRBJ2-6
AISESSGAISSGANVLT
>TRBV12-3/TRBV12-4|TRBJ2-7
ASSPGWGSYEQY